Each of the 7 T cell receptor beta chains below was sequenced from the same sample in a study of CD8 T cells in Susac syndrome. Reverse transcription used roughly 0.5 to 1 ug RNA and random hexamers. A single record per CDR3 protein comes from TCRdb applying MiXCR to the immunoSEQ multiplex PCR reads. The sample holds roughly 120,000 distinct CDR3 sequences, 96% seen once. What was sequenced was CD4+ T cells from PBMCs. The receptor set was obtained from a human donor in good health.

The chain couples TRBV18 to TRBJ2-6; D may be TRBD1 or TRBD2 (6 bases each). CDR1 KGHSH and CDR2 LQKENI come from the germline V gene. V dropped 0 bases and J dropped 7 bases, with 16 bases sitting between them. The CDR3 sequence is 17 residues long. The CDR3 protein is CASSPPRGATHANVLTF. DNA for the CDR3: TGTGCCAGCTCACCACCGAGGGGGGCAACGCACGCCAACGTCCTGACTTTC. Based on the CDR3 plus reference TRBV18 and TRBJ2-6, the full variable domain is NAGVMQNPRHLVRRRGQEARLRCSPMKGHSHVYWYRQLPEEGLKFMVYLQKENIIDESGMPKERFSAEFPKEGPSILRIQQVVRGDSAAYFCASSPPRGATHANVLTFGAGSRLTVL.

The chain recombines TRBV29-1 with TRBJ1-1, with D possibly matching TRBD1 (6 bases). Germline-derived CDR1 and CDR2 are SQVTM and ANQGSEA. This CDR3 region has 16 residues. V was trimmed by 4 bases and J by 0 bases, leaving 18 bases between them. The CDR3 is CSVVEVGDTLNTEAFF. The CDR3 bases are TGCAGCGTTGTCGAAGTGGGGGACACCCTGAACACTGAAGCTTTCTTT.

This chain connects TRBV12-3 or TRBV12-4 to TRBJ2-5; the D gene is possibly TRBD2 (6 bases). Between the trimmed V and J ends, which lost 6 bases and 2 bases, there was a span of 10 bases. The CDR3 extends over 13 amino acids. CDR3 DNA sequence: TGTGCCAGCAGGGATAGCGGACAAGAGACCCAGTACTTC. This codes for CASRDSGQETQYF.

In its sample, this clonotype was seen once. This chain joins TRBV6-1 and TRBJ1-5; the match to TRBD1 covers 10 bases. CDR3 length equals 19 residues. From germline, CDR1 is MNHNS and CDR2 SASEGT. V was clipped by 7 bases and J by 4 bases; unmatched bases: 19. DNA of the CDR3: TGTGCCAGCACAGGTAAACTACTTCCGGGACAGGGGATAAATCAGCCCCAGCATTTT. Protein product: CASTGKLLPGQGINQPQHF.

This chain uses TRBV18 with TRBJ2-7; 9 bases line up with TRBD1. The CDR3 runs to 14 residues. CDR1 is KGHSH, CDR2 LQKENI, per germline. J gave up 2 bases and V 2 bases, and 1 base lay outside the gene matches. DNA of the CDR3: TGTGCCAGCTCACCAGGGACAGGGCCCTACGAGCAGTACTTC. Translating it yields CASSPGTGPYEQYF.

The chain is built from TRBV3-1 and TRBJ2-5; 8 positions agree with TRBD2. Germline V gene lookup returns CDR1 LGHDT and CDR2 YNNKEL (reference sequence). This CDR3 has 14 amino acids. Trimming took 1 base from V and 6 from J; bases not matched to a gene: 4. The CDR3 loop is CASSQGSGGKTQYF. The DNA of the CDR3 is TGTGCCAGCAGCCAAGGGAGCGGGGGAAAGACCCAGTACTTC.

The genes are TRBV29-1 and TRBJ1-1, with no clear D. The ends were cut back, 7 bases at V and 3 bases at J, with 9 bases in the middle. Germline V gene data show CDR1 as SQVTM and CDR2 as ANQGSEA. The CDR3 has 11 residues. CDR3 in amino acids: CSAHSDTEAFF. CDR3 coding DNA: TGCAGCGCCCACTCTGACACTGAAGCTTTCTTT. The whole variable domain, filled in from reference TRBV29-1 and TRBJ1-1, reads SAVISQKPSRDICQRGTSLTIQCQVDSQVTMMFWYRQQPGQSLTLIATANQGSEATYESGFVIDKFPISRPNLTFSTLTVSNMSPEDSSIYLCSAHSDTEAFFGQGTRLTVV.